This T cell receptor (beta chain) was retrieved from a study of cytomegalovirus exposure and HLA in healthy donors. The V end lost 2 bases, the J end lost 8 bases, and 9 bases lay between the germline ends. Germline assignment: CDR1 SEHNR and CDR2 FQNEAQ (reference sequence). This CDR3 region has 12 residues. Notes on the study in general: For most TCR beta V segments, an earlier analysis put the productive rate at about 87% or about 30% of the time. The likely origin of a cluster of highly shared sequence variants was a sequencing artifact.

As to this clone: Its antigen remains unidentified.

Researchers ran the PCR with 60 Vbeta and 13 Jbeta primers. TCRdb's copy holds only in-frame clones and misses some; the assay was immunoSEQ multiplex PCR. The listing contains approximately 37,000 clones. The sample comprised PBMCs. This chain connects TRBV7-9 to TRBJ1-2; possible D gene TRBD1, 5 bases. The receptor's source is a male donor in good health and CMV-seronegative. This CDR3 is CASSLREGGYTF. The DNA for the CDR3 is TGTGCCAGCAGCTTAAGGGAGGGGGGCTACACCTTC.